This T cell receptor beta chain was found in a study of shared clonotypes between healthy human individuals. Across the whole study: Donors had three CD4 naive, three CD4 memory, two CD8 naive and one CD8 memory plate apiece.

Naive-designated CD8 cells lacked CD45RO, were positively enriched for CCR7, and omitted terminally differentiated effector memory CD45RA+ cells. The method was immunoSEQ multiplex PCR; TCRdb's version includes in-frame clones alone and lacks a portion of them. The table includes about 2 million clones, about 95% detected once. After removal of 4 bases from V and 2 bases from J, the junction contained 8 bases not matched to a gene. The CDR3 loop spans 17 amino acids. The germline CDR1 and CDR2 sequences are PRHDT and FYEKMQ (reference sequence). Note on this clone: Its cognate antigen is unknown.

Whole-study findings and limits: Generation probability values for non-shared clonotypes were lower than those for clonotypes shared by all four donors.

The specimen sequenced was naive CD8+ T cells sorted from blood. This receptor was obtained from a man aged 18 to 30 in good health. The V gene is TRBV13, the J gene TRBJ2-7, with TRBD2 matching 13 bases. The CDR3 protein is CASSSGLAGELTYEQYF. CDR3 coding DNA: TGTGCCAGCAGCTCCGGACTAGCGGGAGAGTTAACCTACGAGCAGTACTTC.